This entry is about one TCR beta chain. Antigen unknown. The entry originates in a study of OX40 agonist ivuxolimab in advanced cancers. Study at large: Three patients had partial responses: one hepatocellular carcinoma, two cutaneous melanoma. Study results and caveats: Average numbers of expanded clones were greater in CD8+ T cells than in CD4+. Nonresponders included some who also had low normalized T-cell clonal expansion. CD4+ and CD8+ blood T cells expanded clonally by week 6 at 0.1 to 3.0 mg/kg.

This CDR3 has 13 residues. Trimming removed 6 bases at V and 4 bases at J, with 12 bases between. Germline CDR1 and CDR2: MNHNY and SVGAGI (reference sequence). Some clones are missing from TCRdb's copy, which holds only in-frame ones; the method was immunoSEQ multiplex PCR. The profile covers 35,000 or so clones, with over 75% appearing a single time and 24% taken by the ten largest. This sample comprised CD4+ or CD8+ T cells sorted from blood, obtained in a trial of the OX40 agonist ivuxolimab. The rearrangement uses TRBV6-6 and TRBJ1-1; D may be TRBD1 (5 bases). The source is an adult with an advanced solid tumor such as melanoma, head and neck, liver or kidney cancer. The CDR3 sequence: CASSGDRATEAFF. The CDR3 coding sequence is TGTGCCAGCAGCGGCGACAGAGCCACTGAAGCTTTCTTT.